The 21 T cell receptor beta chains presented below share a single source sample, sequenced in a study of cytomegalovirus exposure and HLA in healthy donors. Vbeta (60) and Jbeta (13) primers were used in the PCR. TCRdb keeps only in-frame clones here, not all; method: immunoSEQ multiplex PCR. The sample lists approximately 110,000 clones, 60% to 80% occurring once. The sequenced material came from PBMCs. These TCRs come from a man aged 18 to 30 in good health and CMV-seropositive.

The chain has TRBV28 and TRBJ2-4; D is ambiguous. Germline assignment: CDR1 MDHEN and CDR2 SYDVKM. The CDR3 is made up of 16 amino acids. V lost 2 bases to trimming and J lost 1 base, with 12 bases between them. DNA of the CDR3: TGTGCCAGCAGTTTAAACTACCTGGAGGCCAAAAACATTCAGTACTTC. Amino acids: CASSLNYLEAKNIQYF.

This clone showed up just a few times. This rearrangement joins TRBV6-1 to TRBJ2-7; the D gene is possibly TRBD1 (6 bases). The V gene lost 2 bases and the J gene lost 2 bases, with 13 bases spanning the gap. Germline CDR1 and CDR2: MNHNS and SASEGT. The length of the CDR3 is 15 residues. The CDR3 DNA is TGTGCCAGCAGTGAACAGGGGTCTACTGCCTACGAGCAGTACTTC. This gives the protein CASSEQGSTAYEQYF.

The V call is TRBV5-1, the J call TRBJ2-2; 8 bases fit TRBD2. This CDR3 has 18 residues. Trimming at V came to 3 bases and at J to 0 bases, leaving 10 bases not matched to a gene. In germline, CDR1 is SGHRS, CDR2 YFSETQ. The CDR3 sequence is CASSYAPAGAPNTGELFF. DNA for the CDR3: TGCGCCAGCAGCTACGCCCCAGCGGGGGCCCCGAACACCGGGGAGCTGTTTTTT.

The chain carries TRBV5-1 and TRBJ1-1; 8 nucleotides align to TRBD1. The germline V gene has CDR1 SGHRS and CDR2 YFSETQ. This CDR3 has 14 amino acids. Unmatched junction bases numbered 7, after V lost 4 bases and J lost 5 bases. The CDR3 bases are TGCGCCAGCAGCGAGGGGACAGGACGAACTGAAGCTTTCTTT. It is translated as CASSEGTGRTEAFF. Full variable domain (outside the CDR3, taken from reference TRBV5-1 and TRBJ1-1): KAGVTQTPRYLIKTRGQQVTLSCSPISGHRSVSWYQQTPGQGLQFLFEYFSETQRNKGNFPGRFSGRQFSNSRSEMNVSTLELGDSALYLCASSEGTGRTEAFFGQGTRLTVV.

The chain links TRBV10-2 to TRBJ2-7, with a tentative D call TRBD1 (6 bases). The CDR3 has 12 amino acids. V was pared by 10 bases and J by 6 bases, with 16 bases between. Per the germline V gene, CDR1 is WSHSY and CDR2 is SAAADI. CDR3 nucleotides: TGCGCCACAGAGGCTGGCAGGGGCGAGCAGTACGTC. It yields the protein CATEAGRGEQYV.

This chain joins TRBV18 and TRBJ2-3; D possibly corresponds to TRBD2 (5 bases). Trimming took off 4 bases at V and 6 bases at J, with 8 bases between the two ends. This CDR3 comprises 12 residues. Germline loops: CDR1 KGHSH, CDR2 LQKENI. CDR3: CASSLQRDTQYF. Here the CDR3 DNA reads TGTGCCAGCTCACTCCAGCGGGATACGCAGTATTTT. The full variable domain, in which reference TRBV18 and TRBJ2-3 provide the parts outside the CDR3, is NAGVMQNPRHLVRRRGQEARLRCSPMKGHSHVYWYRQLPEEGLKFMVYLQKENIIDESGMPKERFSAEFPKEGPSILRIQQVVRGDSAAYFCASSLQRDTQYFGPGTRLTVL.

V usage is TRBV14 and J usage is TRBJ2-5; maybe TRBD2 (5 bases). Germline V gene sequence: CDR1 SGHDN, CDR2 FVKESK. Trimming cost V 3 bases and J 7 bases, with 6 bases left between them. The CDR3 totals 11 residues. CDR3 amino acids: CASSQAGTQYF. CDR3 nucleotides: TGTGCCAGCAGCCAGGCGGGGACCCAGTACTTC.

The chain recombines TRBV27 with TRBJ2-5; D possibly corresponds to TRBD2 (6 bases). Germline CDR1 and CDR2: MNHEY and SMNVEV (reference sequence). V was clipped by 5 bases and J by 2 bases, with 24 bases between them. The CDR3 contains 18 residues. CDR3 in DNA: TGTGCCAGCAGTGACCCGCCCCGCGGGGAGAGAGCACAAGAGACCCAGTACTTC. The encoded protein is CASSDPPRGERAQETQYF.

The V and J genes are TRBV5-6 and TRBJ2-5, with TRBD2 matching over 9 bases. With V trimmed by 2 bases and J by 5 bases, 10 bases remained unmatched. The CDR3 runs 16 residues. CDR1 and CDR2 (germline): SGHDT, YYEEEE. The CDR3 DNA is TGTGCCAGCAGCTTAAGAACGACTAGCGGTCAGGAGACCCAGTACTTC. It translates to CASSLRTTSGQETQYF.

The count of this clone is one. The chain is built from TRBV21-1 and TRBJ1-6; the table names TRBD1, a call not compared with the DNA. TRBV21-1 is deemed a pseudogene. The CDR3 runs to 17 residues. CDR3 protein: CASSFRWQGPYNSPLHF. The CDR3 DNA follows: TGTGCCAGCAGCTTTCGGTGGCAGGGCCCCTATAATTCACCCCTCCACTTT.

This chain uses TRBV10-3 with TRBJ2-5, with 10 nucleotides matching TRBD2. In germline, CDR1 is ENHRY, CDR2 SYGVKD. After removal of 3 bases from V and 7 bases from J, the junction contained 11 bases not matched to a gene. The CDR3 contains 16 residues. The CDR3 region has the DNA TGTGCCATCAGTGAACAATCCCCTAGCGGGGGCGGGACCCAGTACTTC. Amino acids: CAISEQSPSGGGTQYF.

This clone was detected only a few times. The chain recombines TRBV6-1 with TRBJ1-2; TRBD1 matches 10 bases. CDR3 length equals 13 residues. V trimming: 6 bases; J trimming: 3 bases; junction bases outside the gene matches: 1. Germline CDR1 is MNHNS and CDR2 is SASEGT. CDR3 region: CASSGTGDYGYTF. The CDR3 DNA reads TGTGCCAGCAGCGGGACAGGGGACTATGGCTACACCTTC.

The J gene is TRBJ1-3, the V gene TRBV29-1, with unresolved D. This CDR3 comprises 15 residues. Trimming left V 4 bases short and J 2 bases short, with 15 bases between. Germline V gene lookup returns CDR1 SQVTM and CDR2 ANQGSEA. The CDR3 here is CSVVVRGPAGNTIYF. CDR3 bases: TGCAGCGTTGTCGTCCGAGGTCCGGCTGGAAACACCATATATTTT.

This sequence joins TRBV6-1 and TRBJ2-3, with TRBD1 matching over 8 bases. V shed 6 bases, J shed 2 bases, and the junction held 4 bases outside the gene matches. The CDR3 covers 14 residues. The germline CDR1 and CDR2 sequences are MNHNS and SASEGT. CDR3 sequence: CASRDRVSTDTQYF. CDR3 nucleotide sequence: TGTGCCAGCAGGGACAGGGTTTCCACAGATACGCAGTATTTT.

V usage is TRBV19 and J usage is TRBJ2-5, with D maybe TRBD2 (7 bases). Trimming shortened V by 7 bases and J by 5 bases, and 17 bases separated the two germline ends. The CDR3 length is 14 residues. Germline V gives CDR1 LNHDA, CDR2 SQIVND (reference sequence). The CDR3 is CASKAGAVKETQYF. In DNA, the CDR3 is TGTGCCAGTAAGGCGGGGGCCGTGAAGGAGACCCAGTACTTC.

V usage is TRBV6-5 and J usage is TRBJ2-7; 12 bases agree with TRBD2. Per germline, CDR1 MNHEY and CDR2 SVGAGI. Trimming removed 7 bases from V and 6 bases from J; junction bases left unmatched: 7. The length of the CDR3 is 14 residues. The CDR3 DNA reads as TGTGCCAGCAAAGCTAGCGGGGGGGCCGGCGAGCAGTACTTC. This sequence encodes CASKASGGAGEQYF.

This chain links TRBV11-2 with TRBJ2-7, with 12 nucleotides matching TRBD1. Germline trimming cut 7 bases from V and 3 bases from J; bases unmatched to any gene: 13. This CDR3 comprises 17 residues. CDR1 and CDR2 (germline): SGHAT, FQNNGV. CDR3 DNA: TGTGCCAGCATCCTGGGGACAGGGGGCGCCGGTAGCTACGAGCAGTACTTC. Translation gives CASILGTGGAGSYEQYF.

The chain recombines TRBV7-9 with TRBJ2-7; D remains unclear. CDR3 length equals 14 residues. Per germline, CDR1 SEHNR and CDR2 FQNEAQ (reference sequence). The germline V and J ends were trimmed by 2 bases and 6 bases, with 14 bases remaining between them. CDR3 amino acids: CASSLTSALCEQYF. The CDR3 bases are TGTGCCAGCAGCTTAACCTCCGCGCTCTGCGAGCAGTACTTC.

This clone appeared many times. The CDR3 region is CASSDVALTHTDTQYF. CDR3 DNA sequence: TGTGCCAGCAGTGATGTGGCCCTCACCCACACAGATACGCAGTATTTT. This chain joins TRBV6-1 and TRBJ2-3; D is unclear. The CDR3 length is 16 residues. Germline CDR1 and CDR2: MNHNS and SASEGT. Trimming left V 3 bases short and J 2 bases short, with 15 bases between.

The rearrangement joins TRBV7-2 to TRBJ2-7; TRBD1 matches at 9 bases. CDR1 is SGHTA, CDR2 FQGNSA, per germline. This CDR3 has 13 residues. V lost 1 base to trimming and J lost 6 bases; unmatched junction nucleotides: 1. The CDR3 DNA reads TGTGCCAGCAGCTTAGACAGGGGGCCCGAGCAGTACTTC. Its translation is CASSLDRGPEQYF.

V gene TRBV30 combines with J gene TRBJ2-1, with a tentative D call TRBD1 (6 bases). The length of the CDR3 is 15 residues. Trimming shortened V by 0 bases and J by 8 bases, and 17 bases separated the two germline ends. The germline gives CDR1 GTSNPN, CDR2 SVGIG (reference sequence). This CDR3 is CAWSVWGPGGDEQFF. CDR3 nucleotide sequence: TGTGCCTGGAGTGTATGGGGGCCGGGCGGAGATGAGCAGTTCTTC.